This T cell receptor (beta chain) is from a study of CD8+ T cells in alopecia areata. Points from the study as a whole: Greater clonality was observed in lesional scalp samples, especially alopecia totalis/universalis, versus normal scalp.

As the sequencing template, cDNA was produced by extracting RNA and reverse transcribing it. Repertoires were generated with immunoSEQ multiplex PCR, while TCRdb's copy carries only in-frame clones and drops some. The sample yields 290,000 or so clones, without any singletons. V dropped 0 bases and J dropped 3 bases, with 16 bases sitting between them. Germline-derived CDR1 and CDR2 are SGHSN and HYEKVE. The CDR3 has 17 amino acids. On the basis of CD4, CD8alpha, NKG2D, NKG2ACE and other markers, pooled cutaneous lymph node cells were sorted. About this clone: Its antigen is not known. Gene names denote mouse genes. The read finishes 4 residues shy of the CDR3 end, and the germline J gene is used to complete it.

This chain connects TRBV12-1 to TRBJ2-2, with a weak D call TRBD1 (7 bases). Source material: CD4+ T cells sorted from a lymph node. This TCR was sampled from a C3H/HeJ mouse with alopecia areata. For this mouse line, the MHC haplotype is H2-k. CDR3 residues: CASSLARGDVDTGQLYF. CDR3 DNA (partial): TGTGCCAGCTCTCTCGCCAGGGGGGATGTTGACACCGGG.